This TCR beta chain was identified in a study of Tregs in tolerant kidney transplant recipients (dated by TCRdb to 2018 to 2020). Describing the broader study: TCRbeta sequencing was used in the study to identify donor-specific regulatory T cells before combined kidney and bone marrow transplantation, and the identified cells were then tracked after transplant. In 3 healthy controls, several methods of expanding Tregs specific for an allogeneic donor were compared by TCRbeta repertoire sequencing. Results the study describes overall, beyond this receptor: Biological reproducibility was not directly assessed, although technical replication error appeared to be minimal. Expanding Tregs with activated donor B cells appeared to identify the most biologically relevant and donor-specific TCRbeta repertoire. Because the study included only a small number of patients, the results must be confirmed in larger populations and under other immunosuppression protocols.

Thawed PBMCs were FACS-sorted into unstimulated Tregs (CD4+CD25+CD127-), CD4+ non-Tregs (CD4+CD25-), CD4 cells and CD8 cells. Blood from healthy controls was obtained either from healthy volunteers or as purchased buffy coats. Healthy control blood was processed to PBMCs with a Ficoll density gradient and then cryopreserved, whereas patient PBMCs were collected both before and after transplant. Genomic DNA was extracted from sorted cells with the QIAGEN DNeasy Blood and Tissue Kit for TCRbeta CDR3 sequencing. Through immunoSEQ, high-throughput TCRbeta CDR3 sequencing was done commercially, including PCR amplification with internal controls and bias correction. Regarding the original processing steps: A unique productive TCRbeta sequence was defined by the CDR3 nucleotide sequence when primers matched, and otherwise by the CDR3 amino acid sequence together with the Vbeta and Jbeta genes. As a correction for sorting error, sequences shared between sorted populations at a frequency ratio of 2:1 or less were discarded, and the remaining shared sequences were assigned to the higher population. Sequences were defined as donor-reactive when expanded at least 5-fold in CFSE-low cells versus unstimulated cells and present at a frequency of at least 0.01% in CFSE-low cells. Repertoire divergence was quantified by Jensen-Shannon divergence calculated from the top 100 TCRbeta sequences ranked by frequency. For samples with multiple sequencing runs, sorting error was corrected separately for each run before the runs were pooled. Held by TCRdb, this immuneACCESS table contains in-frame sequences only and omits some clones. Under half of the omission traces to an unresolved V gene where checked; the cause of the rest is unknown. V and J calls and clone size are copied from that table; D and trimming were computed from the DNA. The table for this sample lists tens of thousands of clones; over 80% of them were counted only once. Of the sample, more than 4% is held by the ten largest clones.

On this clone itself: No cognate antigen has been identified for it. No clone much larger than this one lies a single base away; base qualities are absent.

The CDR3 starts with the cysteine, ends with the phenylalanine, and has 19 residues. Only the CDR3 DNA is retained, 57 bases long and in frame from the first base. The junction shows trimming of 0 bases on V and 7 bases on J, and the gene matches do not reach 11 bases of it. CDR1 and CDR2 were assigned from the germline V gene as SGHAT and FQNNGV. Recombination connected TRBV11-2 to TRBJ1-6; 11 middle bases align to TRBD1. The clonotype comes from a human donor in good health. Material: CD4+ T cells from blood. The nucleotides are TGTGCCAGCAGCTTAGATCTAAAGAGCGGACAGGGGGCGAATTCACCCCTCCACTTT. Its amino acids are CASSLDLKSGQGANSPLHF.